Following are 11 T cell receptor beta chains from one sample sequenced in a study of CD8 T cells in ankylosing spondylitis. TCRdb reanalysed the 5' RACE reads using MiXCR and keeps one entry per CDR3 protein. The sample lists 69,000 or so distinct CDR3 sequences, about 5.4% seen once, with about 2.2% in the top ten. Sequencing was carried out using blood, either unsorted or a sorted T cell fraction (not recorded which). Receptors originate from a male donor with ankylosing spondylitis or in good health (not recorded which).

This clonotype was recorded at least ten times. The V call is TRBV6-6, the J call TRBJ2-7; no clear D gene. Trimming stripped 7 bases from V and 1 base from J, with 8 bases between. Germline CDR1 is MNHNY and CDR2 is SVGAGI (reference sequence). The CDR3 runs to 12 residues. The CDR3 DNA follows: TGTGCCAGCAATAAGGGTTCCTACGAGCAGTACTTC. It translates to CASNKGSYEQYF.

In its sample, this clonotype was seen a few times. J is TRBJ2-1 and V is TRBV11-1; D unclear. Trimming pared 0 bases from V and 4 bases from J, leaving 19 bases between. Per the germline V gene, CDR1 is SGHAT and CDR2 is FQDESV (reference sequence). The CDR3 has 18 amino acids. The DNA for the CDR3 is TGTGCCAGCAGCTTAGCGCTGACCGAAACACTAAATTACAATGAGCAGTTCTTC. It is translated as CASSLALTETLNYNEQFF.

This clonotype appeared many times. The chain combines TRBV30 with TRBJ2-5; D unresolved. Germline V gene data show CDR1 as GTSNPN and CDR2 as SVGIG (reference sequence). The CDR3 covers 14 residues. This CDR3 reads CAAYLGGHQETQYF. The CDR3 nucleotides are TGTGCTGCCTACCTGGGCGGACACCAAGAGACCCAGTACTTC.

This clonotype was counted many times. The chain couples TRBV12-3 or TRBV12-4 to TRBJ1-1; 7 bases line up with TRBD1. CDR3 length: 13 residues. The V and J ends lost 3 bases and 7 bases, in that order; junction bases with no gene match: 5. The CDR3 DNA follows: TGTGCCAGCAGTTTTGGACAGGACCTTGAAGCTTTCTTT. This encodes CASSFGQDLEAFF.

This clonotype came up many times. The V and J genes are TRBV7-8 and TRBJ1-2, with D possibly matching TRBD1 (5 bases). Germline V gene lookup returns CDR1 SGHVS and CDR2 FQNEAQ. Trimming removed 4 bases at V and 6 bases at J, with 15 bases between. The CDR3 is 14 residues long. CDR3 bases: TGTGCCAGCAGCTCTACCGGGGTAGGGGATGGCTACACCTTC. As protein: CASSSTGVGDGYTF.

About this clonotype: Possible read error: a much larger clone is one base away. The J gene is TRBJ2-6, the V gene TRBV3-1; D gene uncertain. Germline loops: CDR1 LGHDT, CDR2 YNNKEL (reference sequence). The V gene lost 8 bases and the J gene lost 2 bases, with 19 bases spanning the gap. This CDR3 region has 17 residues. CDR3 sequence reads: CASCSGISYTGANVLTF. CDR3 DNA: TGTGCCAGCTGCTCAGGTATTAGTTACACTGGGGCCAACGTCCTGACTTTC.

This clonotype was detected ten times or more. This rearrangement joins TRBV12-3 or TRBV12-4 to TRBJ2-3; D is ambiguous. The V end lost 1 base, the J end lost 4 bases, and 18 bases lay between the germline ends. The CDR3 is 17 amino acids. This CDR3 is CASSLGTAYPTADTQYF. CDR3 coding DNA: TGTGCCAGCAGTTTAGGGACGGCCTATCCGACCGCAGATACGCAGTATTTT.

This clonotype showed up many times. J is TRBJ2-5 and V is TRBV5-1; possible D gene TRBD1, 6 bases. V was trimmed by 4 bases and J by 1 base, leaving 11 bases between them. The CDR3 is 14 residues long. Germline lookup yields CDR1 SGHRS and CDR2 YFSETQ. The CDR3 is CASSVTGSQETQYF. The CDR3 nucleotides read TGCGCCAGCAGCGTTACAGGGTCCCAAGAGACCCAGTACTTC.

In its sample, this clonotype was seen many times. The V and J genes are TRBV5-5 and TRBJ1-4; TRBD1 might be the D (6 bases). This CDR3 comprises 14 residues. Per germline, CDR1 SGHKS and CDR2 YYEKEE (reference sequence). Trimming cost V 2 bases and J 4 bases, with 9 bases left between them. Written as DNA, the CDR3 is TGTGCCAGCAGCTTTGGACAGATTAATGAAAAACTGTTTTTT. It translates to CASSFGQINEKLFF. Variable domain in full (rest from reference TRBV5-5 and TRBJ1-4): DAGVTQSPTHLIKTRGQQVTLRCSPISGHKSVSWYQQVLGQGPQFIFQYYEKEERGRGNFPDRFSARQFPNYSSELNVNALLLGDSALYLCASSFGQINEKLFFGSGTQLSVL.

This clonotype came up many times. V and J are TRBV4-3 and TRBJ1-2; perhaps TRBD1 as D (5 bases). The V end lost 0 bases, the J end lost 4 bases, and 12 bases lay between the germline ends. Germline loops: CDR1 LGHNA, CDR2 YSLEER. This CDR3 comprises 15 residues. CDR3 in DNA: TGCGCCAGCAGCCAAGATCCTCTAGGGGTCTATGGCTACACCTTC. The encoded protein is CASSQDPLGVYGYTF.

This clonotype was seen repeatedly, ten times or more. The chain combines TRBV12-3 or TRBV12-4 with TRBJ1-5, with a possible D match to TRBD1 (5 bases). This CDR3 has 15 residues. The V gene lost 1 base and the J gene lost 0 bases, with 7 bases spanning the gap. The CDR3 DNA is TGTGCCAGCAGTTTAGGAGGGGATAGCAATCAGCCCCAGCATTTT. Protein sequence: CASSLGGDSNQPQHF.